This TCR beta chain appears in the sequencing data of a study of cytomegalovirus exposure and HLA in healthy donors (TCRdb year 2017). Turning to the overall study: In an earlier analysis of 550 to 750 of the donors, 250 to 300 Gb of sequence data and some 100 million unique TCR beta sequences from roughly 190 million T cells were reported. An early release covering about 600 HLA-typed donors comprised approximately 290 gigabases of sequencing data and around 80 million unique TCR sequences. Of the roughly 390 genotyped donors, 75% to 85% were placed in the genetic ancestry cluster associated with self-reported Caucasian donors. The study aimed to test whether signatures of past pathogen exposure could be identified by cataloging public T cell receptors. The study profiled the T cell repertoires of approximately 700 subjects by immunosequencing and related them to cytomegalovirus serostatus. Along with the 666-subject first cohort, a separate validation cohort of over a hundred different subjects was used. The study combined high-throughput TCR immunosequencing, statistical association of individual TCRs with disease status, and machine learning to predict cytomegalovirus infection status. To study patterns of TCR occurrence, a later analysis re-analyzed previously published TCR beta repertoires from 500 to 850 donors and added high-resolution HLA genotyping. Rather than using new phenotypic data, the later analysis identified candidate immune exposures from TCR beta sequences and from how often those sequences occurred across donors. To decide whether each TCR beta V gene segment behaved as functional or pseudogenic, an earlier analysis of some 600 of the donors relied on high-throughput TCR beta sequencing. Donor age, sex, ethnicity and CMV serostatus were compiled together with the repertoire data. A later genetic analysis used genome-wide SNP genotypes for 398 of the 666 donors, treating that subset as a discovery cohort. Every repertoire in the discovery cohort had been generated on one and the same sequencing platform. Class I and class II HLA loci were covered by the typing at four-digit resolution. Typing coverage differed by locus: A, B, C, DRB1 and DQB1 were typed in about 629-640 donors, DQA1 in 522, DPA1 in 600 to 610, and DPB1 in 400 to 490. Because of strong linkage in the cohort, roughly five DR-DQ haplotypes were treated as single units for association and clustering. Across about 370 genotyped donors of the cohort, an average of 235,054 unique TCR beta nucleotide sequences per donor were sequenced, and roughly a sixth of those sequences were non-productive.

Study-wide findings and limitations: CMV serostatus was the only immune exposure information available for the cohort. A further reported finding was that TCR beta sequences accurately predicted the HLA-A and HLA-B alleles for most subjects in the first cohort. The study gave a list of over 150 TCR beta chains associated with cytomegalovirus. While some public TCRs were present in many individuals, most TCR sequences turned up only very rarely across donors. Assigning TCR associations to individual alleles was difficult when HLA alleles, especially DR and DQ, strongly co-occurred. V-gene and J-gene trimming of TCR beta chains was associated with a missense DCLRE1C variant in a later genetic analysis, and the association was replicated in an independent cohort. A cluster of highly shared sequence variants was judged likely to be a technical artifact of the sequencing pipeline. Because some donors lacked HLA typing at each locus, the association tests relied only on the typed subset. In a later analysis, 15,000 to 20,000 TCR beta sequences were associated with specific HLA alleles at a false discovery rate of 0.05. In a later genetic analysis, fewer N-insertions in productive TCRs were reported among donors in an Asian-associated ancestry cluster than the approximately 670-donor mean. In vitro tests confirmed that a few of the cytomegalovirus-associated TCR beta chains recognize cytomegalovirus antigens. Some IMGT-functional V segments, including TRBV6-2 and TRBV6-3, could not be told apart with the 87-base-pair reads, so those segments were excluded. In both the original and validation cohorts, the classifier was reported to diagnose cytomegalovirus status with high specificity and sensitivity. Only TCR beta chains were sequenced in this cohort, and the absence of alpha or paired-chain data limited detectable features. In a later analysis, HLA-associated TCR beta chains showed more clonal expansion and lower generation probabilities than non-associated chains that were equally common. Correlated functional status among segregating V segments might be attributable to linkage disequilibrium, but an unknown experimental factor could not be ruled out. Broadly in line with IMGT annotations, most TCR beta V segments showed up in productive rearrangements about 90% or about 30% of the time in an earlier analysis of some 590 of the donors. A later analysis reported that several top co-occurrence clusters appeared linked to parvovirus B19, influenza, CMV and Epstein-Barr virus. Sequencing depth was assumed to be roughly uniform across donors in the presence/absence analyses, though that assumption may not hold. In a later analysis, most CMV-associated TCR beta chains were found to appear HLA-restricted, with HLA associations seemingly driven largely by CMV exposure. Roughly 15 rarely observed V segments, including chromosome 9 orphons, were excluded from the earlier analysis of some 590 of the donors because counts were too low. According to a later analysis, TCR association rates differed among HLA loci, with DRB1 alleles showing the most associated TCRs and HLA-C alleles showing the fewest. The authors suggested that the approach could potentially be extended to other disease states and immunological phenotypes.

Taken from the germline V gene, the CDR1 and CDR2 loops are SNHLY and FYNNEI. Taken from cysteine to phenylalanine, the CDR3 has 13 residues. Of all the DNA, just the CDR3 is kept, 39 bases in frame from base 1. The trim is 0 bases for V and 8 bases for J, with a gap of 8 bases between the germline ends. Library prep was done by the immunoSEQ multiplex PCR assay. For the multiplex PCR, a mixture combining 60 forward primers for TCR Vbeta segments and 13 reverse primers for TCR Jbeta segments was used. The CDR3 region of rearranged TCR beta genes was amplified from genomic DNA by a multiplex PCR assay. Amplified TCR beta libraries were sequenced as 87-base-pair reads on the Illumina HiSeq System. The source study handled its data this way. Across the 700 or so repertoires, a later analysis counted some 80 million unique TCR beta chains, about 10 million of which were shared by at least two donors. To remove PCR and sequencing errors, raw reads were error-corrected and collapsed into unique sequences using a nearest-neighbor algorithm that merged closely related sequences. CDR3 sequences were aligned to IMGT reference sequences to assign V, D and J gene segments. For a sequence to be retained, a match of at least six nucleotides was required to both a V gene segment and a J gene segment. A rearrangement was called productive if the CDR3 had no stop codons and remained in frame with V and J, and every other rearrangement was called non-productive. Following IMGT convention, CDR3 was defined as the stretch from the second conserved V-encoded cysteine up to the conserved J-encoded phenylalanine. The earlier analysis of some 600 of the donors excluded sequences that lacked an unambiguous match to a single V gene segment. In an earlier analysis of several hundred of the donors, V segments were called functional above 56.7% productive rearrangements and were called segregating when the between-donor standard deviation exceeded 5%. A statistical classification framework was built to diagnose cytomegalovirus status from the catalog of TCR beta chain sequences. In a later analysis, V and J genes were assigned by comparing TCR nucleotide sequences against IMGT/GENE-DB human TR gene sequences. Using the TCRdist pipeline, a later analysis assigned CDR3 sequences along with most-parsimonious VDJ recombination scenarios. A later analysis defined each TCR beta chain by its CDR3 amino acid sequence plus V-gene family, and excluded reads lacking a unique V-gene family. To address suspected cross-contamination and a sequencing artifact, a later analysis removed around 590 highly shared, low-generation-probability nucleotide sequences. In a later analysis, a clonal expansion index was calculated for each public chain from normalized within-repertoire ranks of inferred template counts. Generation probabilities in a later analysis came from a VDJ recombination model fitted to out-of-frame rearrangements, and those results were checked against IGoR. In a later analysis, hypergeometric tests were used to score TCR-TCR, TCR-HLA and TCR-CMV co-occurrence, with a repertoire-size bias correction applied to TCR pairs. A later analysis estimated false discovery rates by permuting HLA or CMV assignments 20 times. In a later analysis, co-occurring TCRs were grouped using DBSCAN, with TCRdist sequence similarity added in when clustering inside HLA-allele-positive subsets. For co-occurrence clustering, repertoires with fewer than 30,000 or more than 120,000 public chains were excluded, along with five or six repertoires with anomalous nucleotide sharing. Imported from immuneACCESS, the table was reduced by TCRdb to in-frame sequences with V and J called. These copies leave out some clones; in studies compared against another copy, an unresolved V gene accounts for under half, and the cause of the remainder is not known. V, J and clone size derive from that table, while D and trimming were established from the DNA sequence. The sample table records under 50,000 clones; approximately 68% of these occur just once. The ten most abundant clones make up approximately 6% of the sample.

This clone was counted once. This receptor's antigen is unknown. Base qualities are not recorded, but no much larger clone differs from it by a single base. The cohort comprised fewer than 750 healthy bone marrow donors. At the time of sampling, all cohort members were nominally healthy, though unrecorded immune exposures were likely present. The donor was CMV seronegative and was included in the group of approximately 350 seronegative cohort members. Every donor gave a peripheral blood sample, and the peripheral blood mononuclear cells from that sample were used for TCR beta sequencing. Genomic DNA was extracted from the blood cell samples with the Qiagen DNeasy Blood Extraction Kit.

This clonotype was sampled from a man aged 25 to 40 in good health and CMV-seronegative. The sequenced sample was PBMCs. Recombination joined TRBV2 with TRBJ2-1; the D gene assignment is ambiguous. The nucleotides read TGTGCCAGCAGTGAAGCATCATGGCATGAGCAGTTCTTC. It is translated as CASSEASWHEQFF.